This T cell receptor beta chain was sequenced in a study of OX40 agonist ivuxolimab in advanced cancers. Study-level information: Ivuxolimab was delivered to patients intravenously every 2 weeks at doses spanning 0.01 to 10 mg/kg. A history of anti-PD-1, anti-PD-L1 or anti-CTLA-4 therapy was acceptable, and about 40% had some.

This clone was detected once. What it binds is unknown. Losses at the gene ends were 6 bases for V and 5 bases for J; bases not matched to a gene: 20. Germline CDR1 ENHRY, CDR2 SYGVKD. This CDR3 has 18 residues. Autoimmune disease history or systemic immunosuppression barred patients. Study observations and caveats: Both blood CD4+ and CD8+ T cells showed clonal growth by week 6 at 0.1 to 3.0 mg/kg.

Sequenced by immunoSEQ multiplex PCR; TCRdb stores in-frame clones only, minus some. The sample lists about 68,000 clones, around 90% seen once, with approximately 1% in the top ten. The clonotype comes from an adult with an advanced solid tumor such as melanoma, head and neck, liver or kidney cancer. Source: CD4+ or CD8+ T cells sorted from blood, taken in a trial of the OX40 agonist ivuxolimab. The chain is built from TRBV10-3 and TRBJ2-5; 8 bases match TRBD1. The CDR3 loop reads CAISPLRQGPSAGETQYF. As DNA, the CDR3 is TGTGCCATCAGCCCCCTGAGACAGGGGCCTTCTGCGGGTGAGACCCAGTACTTC.